This T cell receptor (beta chain) was profiled in a study of T cells in Graves' hyperthyroidism and ophthalmopathy. At the level of the study: Blood was drawn when the patient was first diagnosed and still untreated.

The CDR3 is made up of 13 amino acids. Germline CDR1 and CDR2: MNHEY and SMNVEV (reference sequence). This clonotype was observed a single time. Germline is not matched at one junction end, which may reflect a read error. Amplification yielded TCR beta CDR3 regions, with RNA transcripts as the source. When the TCR CDR3 underwent first-round RT-PCR, the HTBI primer set was used. TCRdb itself ran the multiplex PCR reads through MiXCR, one entry per CDR3 protein. The table records around 360,000 distinct CDR3 sequences, about 15% of them present only once. PBMCs were collected from an approximately 9.2 ml volume of fresh peripheral blood.

The J gene is TRBJ1-1, the V gene TRBV27; a possible D gene is TRBD1 (5 bases). The source material was blood. The clonotype originates from a woman aged 55-70 years with Graves' ophthalmopathy. The CDR3 DNA reads as TGTGCCAGCAGTTATACAGGAAGCACTGAAGCTTCCTTT. Its protein is CASSYTGSTEASF.